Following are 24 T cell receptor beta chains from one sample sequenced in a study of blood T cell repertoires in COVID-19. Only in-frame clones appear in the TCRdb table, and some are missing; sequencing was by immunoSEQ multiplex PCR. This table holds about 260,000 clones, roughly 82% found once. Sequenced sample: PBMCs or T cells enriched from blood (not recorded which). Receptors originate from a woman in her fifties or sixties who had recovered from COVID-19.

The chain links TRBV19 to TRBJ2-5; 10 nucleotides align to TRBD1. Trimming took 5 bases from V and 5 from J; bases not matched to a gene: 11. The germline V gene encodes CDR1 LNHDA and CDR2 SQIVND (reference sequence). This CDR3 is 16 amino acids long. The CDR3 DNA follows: TGTGCCAGTAGTGCCCCCTTGACAGGGGGCATCGAGACCCAGTACTTC. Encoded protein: CASSAPLTGGIETQYF.

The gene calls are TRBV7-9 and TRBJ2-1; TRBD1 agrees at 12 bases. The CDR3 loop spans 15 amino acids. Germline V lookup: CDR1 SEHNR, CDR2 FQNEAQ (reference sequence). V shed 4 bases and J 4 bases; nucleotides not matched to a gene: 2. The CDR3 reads CASSSGQGAYNEQFF. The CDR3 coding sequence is TGTGCCAGCAGCTCGGGACAGGGGGCTTACAATGAGCAGTTCTTC.

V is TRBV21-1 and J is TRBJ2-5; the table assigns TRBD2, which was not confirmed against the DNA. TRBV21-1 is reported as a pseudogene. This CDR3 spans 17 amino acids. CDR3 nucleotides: TGTGCCAGCAGCAAAGCTAGGGGGGGAATGAATCTGGAGACCCAGTACTTC. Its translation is CASSKARGGMNLETQYF.

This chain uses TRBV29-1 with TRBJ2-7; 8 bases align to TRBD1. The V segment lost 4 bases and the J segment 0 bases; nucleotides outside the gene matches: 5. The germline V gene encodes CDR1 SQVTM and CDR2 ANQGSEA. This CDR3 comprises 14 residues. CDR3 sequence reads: CSVVGQGVSYEQYF. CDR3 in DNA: TGCAGCGTTGTTGGACAGGGAGTCTCCTACGAGCAGTACTTC.

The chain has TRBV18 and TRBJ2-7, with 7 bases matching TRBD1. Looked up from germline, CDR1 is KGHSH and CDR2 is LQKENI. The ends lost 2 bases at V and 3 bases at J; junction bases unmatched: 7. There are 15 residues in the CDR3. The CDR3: CASSPGLGGGYEQYF. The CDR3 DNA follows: TGTGCCAGCTCACCAGGTTTAGGGGGCGGCTACGAGCAGTACTTC.

The CDR3 nucleotides read TGTGCCAGCAGTTTATTGTCCGGGAACTATGGCTACACCTTC. Amino acid sequence: CASSLLSGNYGYTF. The chain joins TRBV27 to TRBJ1-2; D is uncertain. Germline V gives CDR1 MNHEY, CDR2 SMNVEV (reference sequence). Deletions cut 1 base from V and 2 bases from J, with 8 bases between. This CDR3 contains 14 residues.

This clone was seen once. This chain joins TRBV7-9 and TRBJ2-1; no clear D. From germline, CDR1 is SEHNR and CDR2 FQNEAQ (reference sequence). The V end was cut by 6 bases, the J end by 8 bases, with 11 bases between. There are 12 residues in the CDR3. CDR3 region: CASSLRWDEQFF. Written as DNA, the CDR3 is TGTGCCAGCAGTCTCAGGTGGGATGAGCAGTTCTTC.

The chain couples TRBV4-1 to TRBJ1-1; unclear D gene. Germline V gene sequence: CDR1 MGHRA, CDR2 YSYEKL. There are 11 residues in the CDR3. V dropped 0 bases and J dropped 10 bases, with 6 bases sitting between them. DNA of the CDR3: TGCGCCAGCAGCCAAGATTTAATAGCTTTCTTT. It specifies CASSQDLIAFF.

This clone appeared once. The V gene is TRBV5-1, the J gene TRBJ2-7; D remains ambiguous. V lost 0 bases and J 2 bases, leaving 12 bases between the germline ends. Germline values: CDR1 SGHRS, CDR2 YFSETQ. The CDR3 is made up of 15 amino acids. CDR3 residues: CASSLDVQLAYEQYF. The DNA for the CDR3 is TGCGCCAGCAGCTTGGATGTACAGTTGGCCTACGAGCAGTACTTC. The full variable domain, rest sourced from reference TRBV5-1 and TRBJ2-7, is KAGVTQTPRYLIKTRGQQVTLSCSPISGHRSVSWYQQTPGQGLQFLFEYFSETQRNKGNFPGRFSGRQFSNSRSEMNVSTLELGDSALYLCASSLDVQLAYEQYFGPGTRLTVT.

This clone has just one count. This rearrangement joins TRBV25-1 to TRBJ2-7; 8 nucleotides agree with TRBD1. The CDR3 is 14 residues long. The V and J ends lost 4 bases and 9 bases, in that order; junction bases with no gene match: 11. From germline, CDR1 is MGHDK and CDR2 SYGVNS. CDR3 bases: TGTGCCAGCAGTGGGGGCAGACAGGGGAAGGGGCAGTACTTC. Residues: CASSGGRQGKGQYF.

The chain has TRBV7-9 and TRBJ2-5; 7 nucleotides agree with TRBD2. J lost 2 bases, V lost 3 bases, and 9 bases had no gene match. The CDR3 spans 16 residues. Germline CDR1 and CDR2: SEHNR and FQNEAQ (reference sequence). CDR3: CASSLGTTGWQETQYF. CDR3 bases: TGTGCCAGCAGCTTGGGGACTACGGGTTGGCAAGAGACCCAGTACTTC.

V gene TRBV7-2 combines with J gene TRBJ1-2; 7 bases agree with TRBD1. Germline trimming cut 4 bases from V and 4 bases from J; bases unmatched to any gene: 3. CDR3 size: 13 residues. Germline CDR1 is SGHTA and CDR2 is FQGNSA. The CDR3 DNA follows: TGTGCCAGCAGCTGGGACAGAACCTATGGCTACACCTTC. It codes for CASSWDRTYGYTF.

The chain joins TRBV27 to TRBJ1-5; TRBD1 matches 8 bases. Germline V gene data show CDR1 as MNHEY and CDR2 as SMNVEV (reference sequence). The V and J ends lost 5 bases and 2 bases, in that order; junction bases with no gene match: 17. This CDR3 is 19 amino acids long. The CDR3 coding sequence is TGTGCCAGCAGTCCCTCAGGGGGCCGGAGGAGGGCAGGCAATCAGCCCCAGCATTTT. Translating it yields CASSPSGGRRRAGNQPQHF.

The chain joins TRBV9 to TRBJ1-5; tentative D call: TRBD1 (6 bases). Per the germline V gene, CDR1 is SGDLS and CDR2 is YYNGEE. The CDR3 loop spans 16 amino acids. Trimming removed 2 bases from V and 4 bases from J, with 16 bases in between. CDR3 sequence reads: CASSVGGEGGNQPQHF. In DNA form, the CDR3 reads TGTGCCAGCAGCGTGGGCGGGGAGGGGGGAAATCAGCCCCAGCATTTT.

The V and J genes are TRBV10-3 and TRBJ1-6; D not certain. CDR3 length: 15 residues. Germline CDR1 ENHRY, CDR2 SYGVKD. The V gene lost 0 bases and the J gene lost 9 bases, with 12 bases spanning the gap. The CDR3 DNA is TGTGCCATCAGTGAGTCGGTGAAATCGGGTTCACCCCTCCACTTT. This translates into CAISESVKSGSPLHF.

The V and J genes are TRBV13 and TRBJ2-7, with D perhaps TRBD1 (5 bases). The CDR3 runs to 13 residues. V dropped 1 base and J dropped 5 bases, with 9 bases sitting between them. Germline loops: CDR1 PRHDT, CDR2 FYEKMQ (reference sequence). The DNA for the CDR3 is TGTGCCAGCAGCTTAGCAGGGTCCGACGAGCAGTACTTC. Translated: CASSLAGSDEQYF.

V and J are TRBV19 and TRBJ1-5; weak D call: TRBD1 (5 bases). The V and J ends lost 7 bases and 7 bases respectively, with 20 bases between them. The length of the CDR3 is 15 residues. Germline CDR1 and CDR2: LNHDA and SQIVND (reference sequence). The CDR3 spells CASTERGGGLQPQHF. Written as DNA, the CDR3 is TGTGCCAGTACAGAGCGGGGCGGAGGTTTGCAGCCCCAGCATTTT.

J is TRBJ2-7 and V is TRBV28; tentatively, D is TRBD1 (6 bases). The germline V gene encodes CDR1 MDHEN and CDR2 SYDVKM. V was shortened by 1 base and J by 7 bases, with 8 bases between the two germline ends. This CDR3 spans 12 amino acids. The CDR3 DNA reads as TGTGCCAGCAGTTTATTAGGGGGAGAGCAGTACTTC. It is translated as CASSLLGGEQYF.

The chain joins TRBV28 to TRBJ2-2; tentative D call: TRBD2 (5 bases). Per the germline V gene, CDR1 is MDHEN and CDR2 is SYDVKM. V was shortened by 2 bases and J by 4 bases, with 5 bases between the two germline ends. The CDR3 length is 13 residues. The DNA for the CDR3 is TGTGCCAGCAGTTTAGGGAGCACCGGGGAGCTGTTTTTT. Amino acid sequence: CASSLGSTGELFF.

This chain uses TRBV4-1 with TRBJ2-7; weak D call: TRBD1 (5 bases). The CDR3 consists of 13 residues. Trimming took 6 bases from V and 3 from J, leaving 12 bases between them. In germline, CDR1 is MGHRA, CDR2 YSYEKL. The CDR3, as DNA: TGCGCCAGCAGTATGGGGCAGGGCTACGAGCAGTACTTC. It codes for CASSMGQGYEQYF.

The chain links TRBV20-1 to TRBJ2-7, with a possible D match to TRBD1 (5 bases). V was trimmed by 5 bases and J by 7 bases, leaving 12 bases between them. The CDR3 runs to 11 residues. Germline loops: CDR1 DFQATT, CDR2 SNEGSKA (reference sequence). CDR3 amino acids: CSADSKGEQYF. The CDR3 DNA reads TGCAGTGCTGACAGCAAGGGGGAGCAGTACTTC.

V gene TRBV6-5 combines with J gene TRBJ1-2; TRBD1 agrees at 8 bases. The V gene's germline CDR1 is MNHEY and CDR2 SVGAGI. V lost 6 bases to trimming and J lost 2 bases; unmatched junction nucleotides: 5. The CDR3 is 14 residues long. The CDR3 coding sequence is TGTGCCAGCAGACAGACAGGGGTGAACTATGGCTACACCTTC. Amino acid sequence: CASRQTGVNYGYTF.

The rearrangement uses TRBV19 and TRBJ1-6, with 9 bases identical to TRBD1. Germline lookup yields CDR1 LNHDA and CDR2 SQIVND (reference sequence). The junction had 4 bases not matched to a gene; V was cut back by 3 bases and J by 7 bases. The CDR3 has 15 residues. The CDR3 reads CASSILGQGNSPLHF. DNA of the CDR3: TGTGCCAGTAGTATTCTGGGACAGGGCAATTCACCCCTCCACTTT.

The CDR3 bases are TGTGCCAGCAGTCGACTAGTTGGAACGGCCCAGTACTTC. Its protein is CASSRLVGTAQYF. This chain uses TRBV12-3 or TRBV12-4 with TRBJ2-5; maybe TRBD2 (6 bases). The CDR3 has 13 residues. V was shortened by 5 bases and J by 9 bases, with 16 bases between the two germline ends.